This T cell receptor beta chain was sequenced for a study of T cell responses to AZD1222 COVID-19 vaccine. The table came from immunoSEQ multiplex PCR; TCRdb's copy has only in-frame clones and leaves some out. The sample lists more than 95,000 clones; around 84% were seen once. V trimming: 5 bases; J trimming: 7 bases; junction bases outside the gene matches: 6. Germline CDR1 is SEHNR and CDR2 is FQNEAQ (reference sequence). The CDR3 has 15 residues. This sequence joins TRBV7-9 and TRBJ1-4; 11 nucleotides agree with TRBD1. The origin of this receptor is an adult who received the AZD1222 COVID-19 vaccine. The sample consisted of peripheral blood, taken 28 days after the second AZD1222 dose. CDR3 amino acids: CASSQGQGVFEKLFF. The CDR3, as DNA: TGTGCCAGCAGCCAGGGACAGGGGGTTTTTGAAAAACTGTTTTTT.